This T cell receptor beta chain was sequenced for a study of T cell repertoires in aging, cancer and after chemotherapy. Study observations and caveats: Immunological memory after chemotherapy cannot be judged from the repertoire data. Age-matched healthy donors had significantly more diverse, less clonal blood TCR repertoires than untreated cancer patients.

Trimming took off 8 bases at V and 5 bases at J, with 13 bases between the two ends. The CDR3 spans 13 residues. Worth noting for this clonotype: What it recognizes is unknown.

TRB rearrangements spanning V, D and J were amplified using mixed TRB-A/B primers. TCRdb ran MiXCR on the multiplex PCR reads and lists one entry per CDR3 protein. The sample contains roughly 2,300 distinct CDR3 sequences, about 55% of which appear only once. TCR beta rearrangements were amplified from peripheral blood genomic DNA. This receptor was taken from a human donor with a solid tumor. The rearrangement uses TRBV12-3 or TRBV12-4 and TRBJ1-5, with TRBD1 as a possible D gene (6 bases). The sequenced material came from blood. The CDR3 DNA reads TGTGCCAGCCAGGGGAAATTCGATCAGCCCCAGCATTTT. Its protein product is CASQGKFDQPQHF.